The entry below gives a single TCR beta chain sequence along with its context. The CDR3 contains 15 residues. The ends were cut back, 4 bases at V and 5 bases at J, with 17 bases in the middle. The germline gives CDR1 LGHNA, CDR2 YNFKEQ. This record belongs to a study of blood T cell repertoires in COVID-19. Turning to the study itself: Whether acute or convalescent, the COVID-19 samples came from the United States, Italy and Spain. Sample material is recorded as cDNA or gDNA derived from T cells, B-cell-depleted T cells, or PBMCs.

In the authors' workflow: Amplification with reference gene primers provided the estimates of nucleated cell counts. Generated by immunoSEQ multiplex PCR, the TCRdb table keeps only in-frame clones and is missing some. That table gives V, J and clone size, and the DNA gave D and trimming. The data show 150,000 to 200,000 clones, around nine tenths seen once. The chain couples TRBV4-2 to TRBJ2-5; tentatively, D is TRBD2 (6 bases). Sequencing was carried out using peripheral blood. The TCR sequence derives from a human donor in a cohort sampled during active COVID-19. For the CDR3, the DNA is TGTGCCAGCAGCCGCAGTGCGGGGTTTGAGGAGACCCAGTACTTC. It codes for CASSRSAGFEETQYF.